This is a list of T cell receptor beta chains from one sample in a study of T cell responses to AZD1222 COVID-19 vaccine. Using immunoSEQ multiplex PCR, the repertoire was profiled, and TCRdb retains in-frame clones only, with some absent. The profile shows about 75,000 clones, around 89% of them singletons. The sequencing used peripheral blood, collected 28 days after the second dose of the MenACWY control vaccine. The receptor source for this set is an adult who received the MenACWY meningococcal vaccine as a control. The CDR3 runs from the conserved cysteine through the conserved F or W. Fields, in order: D gene, J gene, clone size, V gene, CDR3 DNA, CDR3 protein. The D gene is left open where the match is weak. Expanded clones get a size class; other rows say once, few or many, or leave the size out.

- | TRBJ1-4 | - | TRBV4-2 | TGTGCCAGCAGCCAAGATGGGACGCAGAAGAATGAAAAACTGTTTTTT | CASSQDGTQKNEKLFF
- | TRBJ1-4 | - | TRBV30 | TGTGCCTGGAGTGTTGTGCTAAATGAAAAACTGTTTTTT | CAWSVVLNEKLFF
- | TRBJ2-7 | - | TRBV29-1 | TGCAGCGTGGTTTGGGGGCCCGGCTACGAGCAGTACTTC | CSVVWGPGYEQYF
TRBD1 | TRBJ1-1 | - | TRBV19 | TGTGCCAGTAGTCGACAGGGTTGGGAGGACACTGAAGCTTTCTTT | CASSRQGWEDTEAFF
- | TRBJ1-4 | - | TRBV6-5 | TGTGCCAGCAGGTCAGCGTCTAATGAAAAACTGTTTTTT | CASRSASNEKLFF
TRBD2 | TRBJ2-3 | few | TRBV13 | TGTGCCAGCAGCTTAACGGAGACTAGCGGGGGACCACTCCGCACAGATACGCAGTATTTT | CASSLTETSGGPLRTDTQYF
- | TRBJ1-6 | - | TRBV2 | TGTGCCAGCAGGGGGGCAGGGGACTGGTCACCCCTCCACTTT | CASRGAGDWSPLHF
- | TRBJ2-7 | - | TRBV11-2 | TGTGCCAGCAGCTTAGATTCTCAGGTCTACGAGCAGTACTTC | CASSLDSQVYEQYF
TRBD1 | TRBJ1-6 | once | TRBV7-8 | TGTGCCAGCAGCTCGGACAGGGGCAATTCACCCCTCCACTTT | CASSSDRGNSPLHF
TRBD1 | TRBJ1-3 | once | TRBV10-3 | TGTGCCATCAGTAATGGGACAGCCTCTGGAAACACCATATATTTT | CAISNGTASGNTIYF
- | TRBJ2-1 | - | TRBV6-6 | TGTGCCAGCAGTCAACTGACAGGTGTGGTCAATGAGCAGTTCTTC | CASSQLTGVVNEQFF
- | TRBJ1-4 | - | TRBV25-1 | TGTGCCAGCAGCCGCCGTTCGGGATTAGAGGAAAAACTGTTTTTT | CASSRRSGLEEKLFF
TRBD1 | TRBJ1-1 | - | TRBV7-6 | TGTGCCAGCAGCCTCGGGACAGGGGGCGTCACTGAAGCTTTCTTT | CASSLGTGGVTEAFF
- | TRBJ2-5 | - | TRBV20-1 | TGCAGTGCTACAGGGTTGGAGACCCAGTACTTC | CSATGLETQYF
TRBD1 | TRBJ2-3 | - | TRBV6-4 | TGTGCCAGCAGTGACTCGACAGGGGGCCCAGATACGCAGTATTTT | CASSDSTGGPDTQYF
TRBD1 | TRBJ2-1 | - | TRBV7-8 | TGTGCCAGCAGCATACGATCAGGGGGCCTGGACTACAATGAGCAGTTCTTC | CASSIRSGGLDYNEQFF
- | TRBJ1-4 | - | TRBV7-9 | TGTGCCAGCAGCTCCAGCGTCCTTGGGGGGGTTGCAACTAATGAAAAACTGTTTTTT | CASSSSVLGGVATNEKLFF
- | TRBJ2-7 | - | TRBV19 | TGTGCCAGTAGTATATCCGGGGACGGTCCCTACGAGCAGTACTTC | CASSISGDGPYEQYF
- | TRBJ1-5 | - | TRBV7-9 | TGTGCCAGCAGCTTAGGGGGGACCCCTTATCAGCCCCAGCATTTT | CASSLGGTPYQPQHF